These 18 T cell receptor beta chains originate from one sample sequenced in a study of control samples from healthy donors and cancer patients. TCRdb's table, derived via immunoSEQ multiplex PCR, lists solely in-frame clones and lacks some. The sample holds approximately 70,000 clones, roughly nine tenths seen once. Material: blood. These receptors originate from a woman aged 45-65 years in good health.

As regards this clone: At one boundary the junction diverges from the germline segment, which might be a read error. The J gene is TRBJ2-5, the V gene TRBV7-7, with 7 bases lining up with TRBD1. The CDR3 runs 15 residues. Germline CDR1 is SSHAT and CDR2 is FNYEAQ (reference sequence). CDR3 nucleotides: TGTGCTAGCAGCTTCACTAGACAGGGTTTAGAGACCCAGTACTTC. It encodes CASSFTRQGLETQYF.

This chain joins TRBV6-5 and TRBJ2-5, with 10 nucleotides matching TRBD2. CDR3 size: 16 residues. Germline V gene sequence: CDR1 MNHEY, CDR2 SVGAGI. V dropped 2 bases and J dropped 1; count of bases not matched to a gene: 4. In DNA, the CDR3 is TGTGCCAGCAGTTACGGGGAGCGGGAGGGCCAAGAGACCCAGTACTTC. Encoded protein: CASSYGEREGQETQYF.

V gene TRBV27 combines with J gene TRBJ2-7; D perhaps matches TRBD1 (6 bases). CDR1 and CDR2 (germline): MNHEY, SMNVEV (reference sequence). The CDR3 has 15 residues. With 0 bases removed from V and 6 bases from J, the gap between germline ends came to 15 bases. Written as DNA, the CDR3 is TGTGCCAGCAGTTTATCCCCGACAGGTTCCGGCGAGCAGTACTTC. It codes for CASSLSPTGSGEQYF.

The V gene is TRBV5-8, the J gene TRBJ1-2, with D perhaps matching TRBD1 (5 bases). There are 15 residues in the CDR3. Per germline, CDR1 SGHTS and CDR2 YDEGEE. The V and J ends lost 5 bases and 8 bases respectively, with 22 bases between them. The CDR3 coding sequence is TGTGCCAGCAGTCGAATCTACCAGGGTGAGGGCGGCTACACCTTC. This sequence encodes CASSRIYQGEGGYTF. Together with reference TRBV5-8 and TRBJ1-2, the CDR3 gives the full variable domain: EAGVTQSPTHLIKTRGQQATLRCSPISGHTSVYWYQQALGLGLQFLLWYDEGEERNRGNFPPRFSGRQFPNYSSELNVNALELEDSALYLCASSRIYQGEGGYTFGSGTRLTVV.

The CDR3 region has the DNA TGTGCCAGCAGCAGAGGCACTTTTGGGTCGAACACCGGGGAGCTGTTTTTT. Translated: CASSRGTFGSNTGELFF. The chain recombines TRBV4-2 with TRBJ2-2; unclear D gene. The CDR3 contains 17 residues. Germline V gene data show CDR1 as LGHNA and CDR2 as YNFKEQ. Trimming shortened V by 5 bases and J by 0 bases, and 16 bases separated the two germline ends.

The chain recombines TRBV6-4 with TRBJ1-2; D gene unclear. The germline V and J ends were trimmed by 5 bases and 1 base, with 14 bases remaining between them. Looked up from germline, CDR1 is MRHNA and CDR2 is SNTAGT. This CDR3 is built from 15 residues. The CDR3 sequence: CASSPEAGHNYGYTF. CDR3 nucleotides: TGTGCCAGCAGTCCCGAGGCAGGCCATAACTATGGCTACACCTTC.

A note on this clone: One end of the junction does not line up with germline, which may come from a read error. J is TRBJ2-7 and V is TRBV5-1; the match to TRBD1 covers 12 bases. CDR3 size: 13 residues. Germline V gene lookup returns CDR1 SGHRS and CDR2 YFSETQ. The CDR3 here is CASSFGTGGAIVF. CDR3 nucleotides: TGCGCCAGCAGCTTTGGGACAGGGGGCGCGATTGTCTTC.

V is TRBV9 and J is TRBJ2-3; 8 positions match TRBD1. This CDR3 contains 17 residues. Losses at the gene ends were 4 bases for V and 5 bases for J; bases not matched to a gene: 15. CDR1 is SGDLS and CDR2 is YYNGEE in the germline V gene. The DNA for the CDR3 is TGTGCCAGCAGCCCCAGAACTCTTGGGACAGGTTTAGATACGCAGTATTTT. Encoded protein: CASSPRTLGTGLDTQYF.

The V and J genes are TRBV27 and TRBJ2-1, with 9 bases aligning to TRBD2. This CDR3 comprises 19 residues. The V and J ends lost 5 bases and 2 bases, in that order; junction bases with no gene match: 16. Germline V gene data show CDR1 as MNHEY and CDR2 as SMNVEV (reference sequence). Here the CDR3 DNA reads TGTGCCAGCAGTCGTAGCGGGAGAAAAACGAAGAGTCCCTACAATGAGCAGTTCTTC. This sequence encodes CASSRSGRKTKSPYNEQFF.

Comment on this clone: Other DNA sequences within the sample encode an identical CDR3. CDR3 nucleotides: TGTGCCAGCAGCCTGGGACAGGGGAACACAGATACGCAGTATTTT. Its protein is CASSLGQGNTDTQYF. The chain uses TRBV7-9 and TRBJ2-3; 10 nucleotides line up with TRBD1. CDR3 length: 15 amino acids. From germline, CDR1 is SEHNR and CDR2 FQNEAQ (reference sequence). V shed 5 bases and J 2 bases; nucleotides not matched to a gene: 4.

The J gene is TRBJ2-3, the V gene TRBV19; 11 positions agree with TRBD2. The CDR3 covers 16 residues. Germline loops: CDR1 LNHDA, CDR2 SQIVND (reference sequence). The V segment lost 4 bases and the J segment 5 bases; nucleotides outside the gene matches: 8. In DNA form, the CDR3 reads TGTGCCAGTAGTACACTAGCGGGAGTTCAGGGAGATACGCAGTATTTT. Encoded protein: CASSTLAGVQGDTQYF.

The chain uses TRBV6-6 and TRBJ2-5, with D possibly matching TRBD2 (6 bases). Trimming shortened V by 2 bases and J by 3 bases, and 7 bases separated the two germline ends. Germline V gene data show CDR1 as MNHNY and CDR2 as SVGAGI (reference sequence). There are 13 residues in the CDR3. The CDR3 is CASSYGEEETQYF. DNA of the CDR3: TGTGCCAGCAGTTACGGGGAGGAAGAGACCCAGTACTTC.

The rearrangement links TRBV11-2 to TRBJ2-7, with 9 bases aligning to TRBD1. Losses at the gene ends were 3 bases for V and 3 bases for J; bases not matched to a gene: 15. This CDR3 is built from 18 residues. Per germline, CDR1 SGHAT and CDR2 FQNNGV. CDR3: CASSFYPPGQGIYYEQYF. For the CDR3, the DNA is TGTGCCAGCAGCTTCTATCCACCGGGACAGGGAATCTACTACGAGCAGTACTTC.

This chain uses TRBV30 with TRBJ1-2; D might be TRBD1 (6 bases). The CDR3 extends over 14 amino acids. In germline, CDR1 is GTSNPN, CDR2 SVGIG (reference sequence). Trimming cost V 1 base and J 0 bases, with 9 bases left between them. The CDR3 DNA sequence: TGTGCCTGGAGTGGGACAGTCGCTAACTATGGCTACACCTTC. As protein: CAWSGTVANYGYTF.

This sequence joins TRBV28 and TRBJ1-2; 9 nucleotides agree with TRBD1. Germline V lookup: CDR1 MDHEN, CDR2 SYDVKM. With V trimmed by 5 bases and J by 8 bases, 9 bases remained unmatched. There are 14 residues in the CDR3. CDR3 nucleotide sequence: TGTGCCAGCAGTACCCTCCGGGACAGGGAAGGCTACACCTTC. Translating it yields CASSTLRDREGYTF.

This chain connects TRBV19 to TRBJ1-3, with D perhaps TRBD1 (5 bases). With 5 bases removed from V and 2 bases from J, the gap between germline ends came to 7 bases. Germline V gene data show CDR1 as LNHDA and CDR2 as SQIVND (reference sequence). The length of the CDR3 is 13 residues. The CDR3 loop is CASSPGPGNTIYF. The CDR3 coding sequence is TGTGCCAGTAGTCCAGGGCCTGGAAACACCATATATTTT.

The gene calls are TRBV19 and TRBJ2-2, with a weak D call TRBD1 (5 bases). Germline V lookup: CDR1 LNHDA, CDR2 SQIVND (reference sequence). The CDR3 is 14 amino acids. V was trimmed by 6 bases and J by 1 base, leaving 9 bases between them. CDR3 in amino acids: CASRSTGNTGELFF. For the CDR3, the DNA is TGTGCCAGTAGATCCACAGGGAACACCGGGGAGCTGTTTTTT.

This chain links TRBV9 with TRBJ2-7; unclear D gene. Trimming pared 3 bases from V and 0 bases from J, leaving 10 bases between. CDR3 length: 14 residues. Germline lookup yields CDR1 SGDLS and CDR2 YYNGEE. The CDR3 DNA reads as TGTGCCAGCAGCGCAGGTGATCTCTCCTACGAGCAGTACTTC. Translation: CASSAGDLSYEQYF.